This T cell receptor (beta chain) was retrieved from a study of lymphopenia after photon versus proton radiotherapy. The study, taken as a whole, reports: After the lymphocyte nadir, photon-treated repertoires showed oligoclonal expansion, especially of CD8+ Temra cells.

Turning to this clone: Its antigen is not identified.

The method was immunoSEQ multiplex PCR; TCRdb's version includes in-frame clones alone and lacks a portion of them. The sample holds about 26,000 clones, 90% seen once. This sequence originates from a woman in her fifties or sixties with cholangiocarcinoma. The material was peripheral blood, obtained from a patient treated with photon-based radiotherapy.

The CDR3 protein is CASKGGYLGNEQFF. The CDR3 bases are TGTGCCAGCAAGGGAGGGTACCTTGGAAATGAGCAGTTCTTC. V and J are TRBV7-2 and TRBJ2-1; 7 positions match TRBD2. The CDR3 loop spans 14 amino acids. V gave up 7 bases and J gave up 7 bases; unmatched junction bases: 10. Per the germline V gene, CDR1 is SGHTA and CDR2 is FQGNSA.